The rows below give T cell receptor beta chains drawn from one sample of a study of blood T cell repertoires in COVID-19. Only in-frame clones appear in the TCRdb table, and some are missing; sequencing was by immunoSEQ multiplex PCR. The sample lists around 60,000 clones, approximately 84% occurring once. What was sequenced was peripheral blood. The source of these receptors is a human donor in a cohort sampled during active COVID-19. Both conserved end residues are part of each CDR3. A D gene is named only where the DNA matches it firmly. Some rows mark clone size as missing; the rest say once, few, many or name a class of expanded clone.

>.|TRBV19|TRBJ1-2|.
CASALQGSSYGYTF
TGTGCCAGCGCACTCCAGGGGTCCAGCTATGGCTACACCTTC
>.|TRBV5-5|TRBJ2-7|.
CASSLGPTSSYEQYF
TGTGCCAGCAGCTTGGGGCCCACCAGCTCCTACGAGCAGTACTTC
>.|TRBV6-2/TRBV6-3|TRBJ2-7|.
CASSYGAREQYF
TGTGCCAGCAGTTACGGGGCACGCGAGCAGTACTTC
>once|TRBV28|TRBJ1-3|.
CAITQAASGNTIYF
TGTGCCATCACTCAGGCCGCCTCTGGAAACACCATATATTTT
>few|TRBV2|TRBJ1-1|.
CASSDELVNTEAFF
TGTGCCAGCAGTGATGAGTTAGTGAACACTGAAGCTTTCTTT
>.|TRBV18|TRBJ2-5|TRBD2
CASSSTSGSVAQYF
TGTGCCAGCTCATCGACTAGCGGGAGCGTGGCCCAGTACTTC
>.|TRBV27|TRBJ2-1|TRBD2
CASSSPGTSGRLEQFF
TGTGCCAGCAGTTCTCCGGGGACTAGCGGGAGATTAGAGCAGTTCTTC
>.|TRBV28|TRBJ2-7|TRBD2
CASSSGGGGTYEQYF
TGTGCCAGCAGTTCGGGCGGGGGAGGGACCTACGAGCAGTACTTC
>.|TRBV5-3|TRBJ1-3|.
CARSLLGTFSGNTIYF
TGTGCCAGAAGCTTGTTGGGCACTTTCTCTGGAAACACCATATATTTT
>.|TRBV18|TRBJ1-5|TRBD1
CASSPETGSYSNQPQHF
TGTGCCAGCTCACCAGAGACAGGGAGCTATAGCAATCAGCCCCAGCATTTT
>.|TRBV3-1/TRBV3-2|TRBJ2-7|TRBD2
CASSLTSGRATGEQYF
TGTGCCAGCAGCCTGACTAGCGGGAGGGCTACAGGCGAGCAGTACTTC
>.|TRBV9|TRBJ2-5|TRBD1
CASSVGGTEETQYF
TGTGCCAGCAGCGTAGGGGGGACAGAAGAGACCCAGTACTTC
>.|TRBV19|TRBJ1-2|.
CASSKDSHYGYTF
TGTGCCAGTAGTAAGGACAGCCACTATGGCTACACCTTC
>.|TRBV27|TRBJ1-2|.
CASSFLQGSTLYGYTF
TGTGCCAGCAGTTTCCTTCAGGGCAGTACCCTCTATGGCTACACCTTC
>.|TRBV6-5|TRBJ1-1|TRBD1
CASSPRQGEAFF
TGTGCCAGCAGTCCGCGACAGGGGGAAGCTTTCTTT
>.|TRBV7-9|TRBJ1-4|.
CASSLVTGFGEKLFF
TGTGCCAGCAGCTTAGTCACAGGGTTCGGTGAAAAACTGTTTTTT
>.|TRBV7-2|TRBJ2-6|.
CASNAGSGANVLTF
TGTGCCTCCAACGCGGGCTCTGGGGCCAACGTCCTGACTTTC
>.|TRBV5-1|TRBJ2-1|.
CASSLGGQNNEQFF
TGCGCCAGCAGCTTGGGAGGACAGAACAATGAGCAGTTCTTC
>.|TRBV24-1|TRBJ2-5|TRBD1
CATSDFRQGGETQYF
TGTGCCACCAGTGATTTTAGACAGGGGGGAGAGACCCAGTACTTC
>.|TRBV2|TRBJ2-7|.
CASGGTVLYEQYF
TGTGCCAGCGGCGGGACAGTGCTTTACGAGCAGTACTTC